This entry concerns a single TCR beta chain. Its target is not known. CD45RO-negative CD8 cells positively selected for CCR7 made up the naive population, which excluded terminally differentiated effector memory CD45RA+ cells. There were only Caucasian adults among the donors, and all lived in Nashville, Tennessee. This specimen belongs to a study of shared clonotypes between healthy human individuals. Study observations and caveats: Richness estimates generally favored naive over memory subsets.

Using immunoSEQ multiplex PCR, the repertoire was profiled, and TCRdb retains in-frame clones only, with some absent. Of about 1,800,000 clones listed, over 85% are singletons. The receptor comes from a man younger than 35 in good health. Specimen: naive CD8+ T cells sorted from blood.

The CDR3 spells CASSPTDRADQPQHF. The CDR3 DNA reads as TGTGCCAGCAGCCCCACGGACAGGGCAGATCAGCCCCAGCATTTT. The J gene is TRBJ1-5, the V gene TRBV5-6, with 8 bases aligning to TRBD1. The germline gives CDR1 SGHDT, CDR2 YYEEEE. Trimming removed 4 bases from V and 5 bases from J; junction bases left unmatched: 8. This CDR3 contains 15 residues.